Shown below are 26 T cell receptor beta chains from a single sample sequenced in a study of T cell responses to AZD1222 COVID-19 vaccine. Using immunoSEQ multiplex PCR, the repertoire was profiled, and TCRdb retains in-frame clones only, with some absent. The sample yields 180,000 or so clones, about 89% seen once. The specimen was peripheral blood, collected 28 days after the second AZD1222 dose. The receptor set was obtained from an adult who received the AZD1222 COVID-19 vaccine.

CDR3 nucleotide sequence: TGTGCCAGCAGTCTGGACTGGACCTCCTACGAGCAGTACTTC. It encodes CASSLDWTSYEQYF. The chain joins TRBV6-2 or TRBV6-3 to TRBJ2-7, with D possibly being TRBD2 (5 bases). CDR1 and CDR2 from the germline V gene are MNHEY and SVGEGT. V was trimmed by 5 bases and J by 0 bases, leaving 11 bases between them. The CDR3 spans 14 residues.

This clone was seen only once. This chain joins TRBV7-2 and TRBJ1-2; D is unresolved. Germline CDR1 and CDR2: SGHTA and FQGNSA. The CDR3 extends over 13 amino acids. V lost 1 base and J 3 bases, leaving 6 bases between the germline ends. Written as DNA, the CDR3 is TGTGCCAGCAGCTTAGAACGGGACTATGGCTACACCTTC. Protein product: CASSLERDYGYTF.

The chain employs TRBV5-4 and TRBJ2-5, with D perhaps given as TRBD1 or TRBD2 (5 bases each). From germline, CDR1 is SGHNT and CDR2 YYREEE (reference sequence). The CDR3 totals 15 residues. V was cut by 1 base and J by 2 bases, with 12 bases left in between. The CDR3 loop is CASSLRLGVQETQYF. CDR3 DNA sequence: TGTGCCAGCAGCTTGCGGTTGGGGGTGCAAGAGACCCAGTACTTC. Full variable domain (rest looked up from reference TRBV5-4 and TRBJ2-5): ETGVTQSPTHLIKTRGQQVTLRCSSQSGHNTVSWYQQALGQGPQFIFQYYREEENGRGNFPPRFSGLQFPNYSSELNVNALELDDSALYLCASSLRLGVQETQYFGPGTRLLVL.

This clone has a handful of counts. This rearrangement joins TRBV6-4 to TRBJ1-1, with D possibly matching TRBD1 (5 bases). Germline assignment: CDR1 MRHNA and CDR2 SNTAGT. Trimming took off 0 bases at V and 7 bases at J, with 12 bases between the two ends. The CDR3 extends over 14 amino acids. The CDR3 sequence is CASSDSRRRGEAFF. The CDR3 coding sequence is TGTGCCAGCAGTGACTCGAGAAGGAGGGGTGAAGCTTTCTTT.

This clone was recorded once. The rearrangement links TRBV29-1 to TRBJ2-7; D may be TRBD1 (6 bases). Germline-derived CDR1 and CDR2 are SQVTM and ANQGSEA. Trimming removed 7 bases at V and 0 bases at J, with 13 bases between. The CDR3 is 13 residues long. Here the CDR3 reads CSAWTAPSYEQYF. For the CDR3, the DNA is TGCAGCGCCTGGACAGCCCCCTCCTACGAGCAGTACTTC.

The rearrangement links TRBV19 to TRBJ1-1, with D unclear. The CDR3 covers 14 residues. CDR1 is LNHDA and CDR2 is SQIVND in the germline V gene (reference sequence). Trimming removed 0 bases from V and 11 bases from J, with 16 bases in between. In nucleotides, the CDR3 is TGTGCCAGTAGTATAGATCGGAGGGCTCCCGGGGCTTTCTTT. Translated, it gives CASSIDRRAPGAFF.

The chain carries TRBV15 and TRBJ1-1, with unresolved D. V was shortened by 0 bases and J by 1 base, with 18 bases between the two germline ends. Germline lookup yields CDR1 LNHNV and CDR2 YYDKDF (reference sequence). CDR3 length: 18 amino acids. The CDR3 DNA reads as TGTGCCACCAGCAGAGATGGGGTGGTGGCCTCGCGGAACACTGAAGCTTTCTTT. It specifies CATSRDGVVASRNTEAFF. The full variable domain, rest sourced from reference TRBV15 and TRBJ1-1, is DAMVIQNPRYQVTQFGKPVTLSCSQTLNHNVMYWYQQKSSQAPKLLFHYYDKDFNNEADTPDNFQSRRPNTSFCFLDIRSPGLGDTAMYLCATSRDGVVASRNTEAFFGQGTRLTVV.

V usage is TRBV20-1 and J usage is TRBJ1-1; D possibly corresponds to TRBD1 (5 bases). The CDR3 covers 11 residues. Germline assignment: CDR1 DFQATT and CDR2 SNEGSKA (reference sequence). CDR3: CRAQIGARAFF. DNA for the CDR3: TGCAGGGCCCAGATAGGGGCGAGAGCTTTCTTT.

The V and J genes are TRBV6-6 and TRBJ2-3; no definite D call. The V and J ends lost 2 bases and 0 bases respectively, with 6 bases between them. The germline CDR1 and CDR2 sequences are MNHNY and SVGAGI (reference sequence). This CDR3 is built from 14 residues. The CDR3 DNA follows: TGTGCCAGCAGTTACATAGCTAGCACAGATACGCAGTATTTT. Its protein product is CASSYIASTDTQYF.

V and J are TRBV7-9 and TRBJ1-1, with a possible D match to TRBD1 (5 bases). The CDR3 consists of 13 residues. V dropped 5 bases and J dropped 8 bases, with 15 bases sitting between them. Germline values: CDR1 SEHNR, CDR2 FQNEAQ (reference sequence). CDR3 protein: CASSPTPGPEAFF. In nucleotides, the CDR3 is TGTGCCAGCAGCCCAACTCCAGGGCCAGAAGCTTTCTTT. Filled out from reference TRBV7-9 and TRBJ1-1, the complete variable domain reads DTGVSQNPRHKITKRGQNVTFRCDPISEHNRLYWYRQTLGQGPEFLTYFQNEAQLEKSRLLSDRFSAERPKGSFSTLEIQRTEQGDSAMYLCASSPTPGPEAFFGQGTRLTVV.

This clone was picked up one time. The chain links TRBV5-1 to TRBJ2-7; maybe TRBD2 (6 bases). The CDR3 runs 14 residues. Looked up from germline, CDR1 is SGHRS and CDR2 is YFSETQ. V gave up 4 bases and J gave up 1 base, with 12 bases separating them. The CDR3 DNA is TGCGCCAGCAGCCCTCAGACTAGTTCCTACGAGCAGTACTTC. Protein product: CASSPQTSSYEQYF.

The rearrangement uses TRBV7-6 and TRBJ2-6; a weak D match, TRBD1 (6 bases). Germline values: CDR1 SGHVS, CDR2 FNYEAQ. The CDR3 is 15 residues long. V shed 4 bases and J shed 2 bases, with 9 bases lying between them. The CDR3 spells CASSYGGAGANVLTF. The CDR3 nucleotides read TGTGCCAGCAGCTATGGGGGCGCTGGGGCCAACGTCCTGACTTTC.

V is TRBV19 and J is TRBJ2-7; no definite D call. V was cut by 3 bases and J by 2 bases, with 14 bases left in between. The CDR3 length is 15 residues. Germline CDR1 reads LNHDA; CDR2 reads SQIVND (reference sequence). This CDR3 reads CASSISPTVTYEQYF. The CDR3 nucleotides read TGTGCCAGTAGTATTTCCCCGACGGTTACCTACGAGCAGTACTTC.

The rearrangement links TRBV12-3 or TRBV12-4 to TRBJ2-7; the D is unclear. The V gene lost 6 bases and the J gene lost 3 bases, with 9 bases spanning the gap. The CDR3 sequence is 12 residues long. The DNA of the CDR3 is TGTGCCAGCAGCCAATTGAGCTACGAGCAGTACTTC. Residues: CASSQLSYEQYF.

This chain joins TRBV24-1 and TRBJ2-3, with 7 bases matching TRBD2. Germline V gives CDR1 KGHDR, CDR2 SFDVKD. V gave up 0 bases and J gave up 4 bases; unmatched junction bases: 3. CDR3 length: 15 residues. The CDR3 spells CATSDLVAGADTQYF. The CDR3 DNA is TGTGCCACCAGTGATTTGGTGGCGGGGGCAGATACGCAGTATTTT.

The rearrangement uses TRBV18 and TRBJ2-6; weak D call: TRBD1 (6 bases). CDR1 is KGHSH, CDR2 LQKENI, per germline. The CDR3 is 17 residues long. The germline V and J ends were trimmed by 2 bases and 3 bases, with 14 bases remaining between them. CDR3 nucleotides: TGTGCCAGCTCACCATGGCAGGGGACAAGTGGGGCCAACGTCCTGACTTTC. It yields the protein CASSPWQGTSGANVLTF.

The chain is built from TRBV6-5 and TRBJ1-2; TRBD1 matches 7 bases. CDR3 length equals 15 residues. The germline CDR1 and CDR2 sequences are MNHEY and SVGAGI. With 0 bases clipped from V and 3 bases from J, the junction kept 4 bases outside the gene matches. The CDR3 is CASSYSRTGDYGYTF. Here the CDR3 DNA reads TGTGCCAGCAGTTACTCGAGAACAGGGGACTATGGCTACACCTTC.

V is TRBV7-2 and J is TRBJ2-7; 9 bases are a match to TRBD1. Germline lookup yields CDR1 SGHTA and CDR2 FQGNSA. J was trimmed by 2 bases and V by 1 base; bases with no gene match: 0. This CDR3 has 14 amino acids. DNA for the CDR3: TGTGCCAGCAGCTTAGGGACAGGGGCCTACGAGCAGTACTTC. Amino acids: CASSLGTGAYEQYF.

This rearrangement joins TRBV7-9 to TRBJ1-5, with D unresolved. The CDR3 runs to 18 residues. Germline values: CDR1 SEHNR, CDR2 FQNEAQ (reference sequence). Trimming shortened V by 4 bases and J by 3 bases, and 22 bases separated the two germline ends. CDR3 in amino acids: CASSSSRGTSDVNQPQHF. DNA for the CDR3: TGTGCCAGCAGCTCGTCGAGAGGCACCTCGGACGTCAATCAGCCCCAGCATTTT.

The chain links TRBV14 to TRBJ1-1; D is unclear. The V and J ends lost 7 bases and 0 bases respectively, with 9 bases between them. Looked up from germline, CDR1 is SGHDN and CDR2 is FVKESK. The CDR3 runs 13 residues. The CDR3 sequence is CASTREMNTEAFF. CDR3 DNA: TGTGCCAGCACACGGGAAATGAACACTGAAGCTTTCTTT. Together with reference TRBV14 and TRBJ1-1, the CDR3 gives the full variable domain: EAGVTQFPSHSVIEKGQTVTLRCDPISGHDNLYWYRRVMGKEIKFLLHFVKESKQDESGMPNNRFLAERTGGTYSTLKVQPAELEDSGVYFCASTREMNTEAFFGQGTRLTVV.

This clone showed up just once. The chain carries TRBV5-6 and TRBJ2-3; 8 bases are a match to TRBD2. Germline trimming cut 3 bases from V and 3 bases from J; bases unmatched to any gene: 15. The germline gives CDR1 SGHDT, CDR2 YYEEEE. The CDR3 consists of 18 residues. The CDR3 sequence: CASSSSSLVAGSTDTQYF. In nucleotides, the CDR3 is TGTGCCAGCAGCTCCTCGTCGTTAGTAGCGGGGTCAACAGATACGCAGTATTTT. Full variable domain (outside the CDR3, taken from reference TRBV5-6 and TRBJ2-3): DAGVTQSPTHLIKTRGQQVTLRCSPKSGHDTVSWYQQALGQGPQFIFQYYEEEERQRGNFPDRFSGHQFPNYSSELNVNALLLGDSALYLCASSSSSLVAGSTDTQYFGPGTRLTVL.

The J gene is TRBJ1-4, the V gene TRBV5-1; D remains unclear. Per germline, CDR1 SGHRS and CDR2 YFSETQ. This CDR3 spans 15 amino acids. Between the trimmed V and J ends, which lost 1 base and 0 bases, there was a span of 7 bases. In nucleotides, the CDR3 is TGCGCCAGCAGCTTGATCGCCGCAACTAATGAAAAACTGTTTTTT. The encoded protein is CASSLIAATNEKLFF. Supplemented by reference TRBV5-1 and TRBJ1-4, the full variable domain reads KAGVTQTPRYLIKTRGQQVTLSCSPISGHRSVSWYQQTPGQGLQFLFEYFSETQRNKGNFPGRFSGRQFSNSRSEMNVSTLELGDSALYLCASSLIAATNEKLFFGSGTQLSVL.

The chain combines TRBV7-8 with TRBJ1-1; D is unresolved. Trimming removed 5 bases from V and 4 bases from J, with 20 bases in between. Germline V gene data show CDR1 as SGHVS and CDR2 as FQNEAQ. The CDR3 length is 16 residues. DNA for the CDR3: TGTGCCAGCAGCCCGCATGGCCTCCCCGGAGGCACTGAAGCTTTCTTT. Amino acid sequence: CASSPHGLPGGTEAFF.

The rearrangement uses TRBV19 and TRBJ2-1, with 8 nucleotides matching TRBD1. The CDR3 loop spans 16 amino acids. Germline V CDR1 and CDR2: LNHDA, SQIVND (reference sequence). V trimming: 1 base; J trimming: 4 bases; junction bases outside the gene matches: 6. In DNA, the CDR3 is TGTGCCAGTAGTATAGTAGCCGACAGGGGTTACAATGAGCAGTTCTTC. Residues: CASSIVADRGYNEQFF.

This clone was picked up one time. This chain joins TRBV29-1 and TRBJ2-3, with 13 bases matching TRBD2. The CDR3 is 16 residues long. Germline V gene data show CDR1 as SQVTM and CDR2 as ANQGSEA. Trimming at V came to 1 base and at J to 4 bases, leaving 5 bases not matched to a gene. The chain's CDR3 is CSVEGGLAGEADTQYF. The CDR3 region has the DNA TGCAGCGTTGAAGGAGGACTAGCGGGAGAGGCAGATACGCAGTATTTT.

The chain combines TRBV5-1 with TRBJ1-1, with D possibly matching TRBD1 (6 bases). The CDR3 has 16 amino acids. Trimming pared 2 bases from V and 1 base from J, leaving 15 bases between. In germline, CDR1 is SGHRS, CDR2 YFSETQ. CDR3 protein: CASSLSTDSSNTEAFF. As DNA, the CDR3 is TGCGCCAGCAGCTTAAGCACGGACAGCTCGAACACTGAAGCTTTCTTT.